This T cell receptor (beta chain) was profiled in a study of OX40 agonist ivuxolimab in advanced cancers. Whole-study context: Each patient was given ivuxolimab into a vein every 2 weeks, at 0.01 to 10 mg/kg.

Findings and limits, study-wide: Partial responders at 0.1-3.0 mg/kg had among the lowest clonal expansion. CD4+ T cells averaged fewer expanded clones than CD8+ T cells.

Concerning this clone: Its antigen is as yet unknown.

This CDR3 is 16 amino acids long. Germline CDR1 GTSNPN, CDR2 SVGIG (reference sequence). The trim removed 0 bases at V and 2 bases at J, leaving 8 bases unmatched. TCRdb keeps only in-frame clones here, not all; method: immunoSEQ multiplex PCR. The sample lists 70,000 to 80,000 clones; approximately 86% were seen once. The sequences come from CD4+ or CD8+ T cells sorted from blood, collected in a trial of the OX40 agonist ivuxolimab. V usage is TRBV30 and J usage is TRBJ2-5; 8 nucleotides line up with TRBD1. The clonotype comes from an adult with an advanced solid tumor such as melanoma, head and neck, liver or kidney cancer. The CDR3 reads CAWSVPRTGWQETQYF. The CDR3 nucleotides are TGTGCCTGGAGTGTACCCAGGACAGGGTGGCAAGAGACCCAGTACTTC.